This T cell receptor beta chain stems from a study of CD8 T cells in Susac syndrome (dated by TCRdb to the late 2010s). In terms of the full investigation: The study used repertoire sequencing to test whether antigen drove CD8+ T cell activation and differentiation in Susac syndrome.

Comments on this clonotype: Its recognized antigen is unknown. Per-base qualities were not stored, and no clone one base away is much larger.

Peripheral blood CD8+ and CD4+ T cells from healthy donors, Susac syndrome patients and multiple sclerosis patients were profiled by high-throughput TCR beta sequencing. Healthy donors were age- and sex-matched controls. Bulk CD8+ and CD4+ T cells were purified by magnetic negative isolation, while CD8+ TEMRA cells were enriched using FACS. Blood was collected in EDTA tubes and processed within 24 hours, with PBMCs isolated through density gradient centrifugation. PBMCs intended for TCR sequencing were frozen in liquid nitrogen and were later thawed in a 37 degrees C water bath. The sorted or isolated CD4+, CD8+ and CD8+ TEMRA cells reached a purity of at least 90%. RNA was extracted using the RNeasy kit, and roughly 0.5 to 1 microgram was reverse transcribed with random hexamers. The immunoSEQ multiplex PCR assay, covering 54 Vbeta and 13 Jbeta segments, was used to amplify TCR beta CDR3 regions. Bias from PCR amplification was corrected by using a synthetic template baseline for primer optimization and for computational correction. The study's processing was this. Reads were annotated to V, D and J genes according to IMGT and were analyzed with immunoSEQ Analyzer, with only productive sequences retained. Clonality was calculated as one minus the Shannon entropy normalized by log2 of the number of productive unique sequences. For each patient and control, public and private clones were evaluated among the 100 most prevalent clones. A clone was defined as Susac-specific if it was absent from the healthy and MS cohorts, from over 1,000 published viral clones and from other ImmuneACCESS disease sequences. TCRdb trimmed public reads at Q25 via fastp, called clones via MiXCR and kept in-frame beta chains. Rows merge per CDR3 protein into single entries with the most common DNA and genes. These V and J calls originate from TCRdb's pipeline instead of the authors' own analysis. In all, the sample holds approximately 120,000 distinct CDR3 sequences, and around 97% of those were seen once. The ten biggest clones cover roughly 0.099% of the sample.

V loses 3 bases of germline sequence and J loses 3 bases, and the interval between the two ends is 12 bases. The germline V gene gives CDR1 as LGHNA and CDR2 as YNFKEQ. The CDR3 has 15 amino acids, counting the end cysteine and phenylalanine. Left in the record is the CDR3 DNA by itself, 45 bases read in frame from the first base. Broader findings and caveats from the paper: The number of individuals in the TCR sequencing and HLA analysis was recognized as being relatively small.

The chain is assembled from TRBV4-2 and TRBJ2-1; the D segment may tentatively be TRBD1 or TRBD2, each giving 5 matched bases. Source material: CD4+ T cells from PBMCs. This TCR was sampled from a human donor in good health. The CDR3 protein: CASSQPGTFYNEQFF. The DNA reads TGTGCCAGCAGCCAGCCCGGGACCTTCTACAATGAGCAGTTCTTC.